This T cell receptor (beta chain) was profiled in a study of OX40 agonist ivuxolimab in advanced cancers. The repertoire was sequenced with immunoSEQ multiplex PCR; TCRdb's copy has only in-frame clones and lacks some. The sample has about 74,000 clones, roughly 84% seen once. Germline CDR1 and CDR2: LNHNV and YYDKDF (reference sequence). Trimming removed 1 base at V and 3 bases at J, with 13 bases between. The CDR3 totals 15 residues. V usage is TRBV15 and J usage is TRBJ2-7; a possible D gene is TRBD2 (5 bases). The source material was CD4+ or CD8+ T cells sorted from blood, sampled in a trial of the OX40 agonist ivuxolimab. This receptor was obtained from an adult with an advanced solid tumor such as melanoma, head and neck, liver or kidney cancer. The CDR3 sequence is CATSRVGGLYYEQYF. The CDR3 DNA reads as TGTGCCACCAGCAGAGTAGGCGGACTGTACTACGAGCAGTACTTC.